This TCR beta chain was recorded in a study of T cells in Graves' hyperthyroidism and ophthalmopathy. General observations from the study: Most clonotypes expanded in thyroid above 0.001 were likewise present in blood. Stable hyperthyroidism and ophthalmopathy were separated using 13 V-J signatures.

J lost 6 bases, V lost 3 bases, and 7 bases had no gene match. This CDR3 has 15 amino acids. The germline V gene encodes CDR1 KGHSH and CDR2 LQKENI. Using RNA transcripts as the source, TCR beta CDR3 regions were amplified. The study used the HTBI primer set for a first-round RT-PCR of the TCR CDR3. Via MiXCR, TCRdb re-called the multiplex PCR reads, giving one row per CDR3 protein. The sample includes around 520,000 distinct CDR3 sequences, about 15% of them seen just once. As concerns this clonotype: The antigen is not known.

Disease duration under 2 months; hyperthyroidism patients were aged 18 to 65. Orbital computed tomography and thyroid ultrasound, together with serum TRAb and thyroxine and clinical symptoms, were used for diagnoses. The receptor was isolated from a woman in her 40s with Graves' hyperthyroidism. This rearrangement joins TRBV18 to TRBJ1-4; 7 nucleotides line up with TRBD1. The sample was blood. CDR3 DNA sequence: TGTGCCAGCTCACCCCGACAGGGAGTGGATGAAAAACTGTTTTTT. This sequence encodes CASSPRQGVDEKLFF.